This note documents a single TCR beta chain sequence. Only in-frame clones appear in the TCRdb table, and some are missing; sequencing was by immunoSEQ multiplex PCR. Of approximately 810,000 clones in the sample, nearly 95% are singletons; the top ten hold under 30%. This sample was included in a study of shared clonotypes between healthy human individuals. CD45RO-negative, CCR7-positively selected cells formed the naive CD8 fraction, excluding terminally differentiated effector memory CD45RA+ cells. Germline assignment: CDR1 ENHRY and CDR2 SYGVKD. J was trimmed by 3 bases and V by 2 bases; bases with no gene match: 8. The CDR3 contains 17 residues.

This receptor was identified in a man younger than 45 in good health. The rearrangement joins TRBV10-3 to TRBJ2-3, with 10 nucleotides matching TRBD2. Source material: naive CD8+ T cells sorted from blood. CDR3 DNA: TGTGCCATCAGTGAGGTCTTAGCGGGGGGCGGTACAGATACGCAGTATTTT. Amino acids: CAISEVLAGGGTDTQYF.